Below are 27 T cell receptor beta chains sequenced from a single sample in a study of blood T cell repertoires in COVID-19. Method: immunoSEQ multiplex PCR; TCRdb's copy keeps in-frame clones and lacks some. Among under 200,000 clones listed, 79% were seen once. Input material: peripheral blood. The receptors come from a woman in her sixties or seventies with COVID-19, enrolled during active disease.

The DNA of the CDR3 is TGTGCCAGCAGCTTGGGTCGGGTGACAGATACGCAGTATTTT. This translates into CASSLGRVTDTQYF. V and J are TRBV7-8 and TRBJ2-3; D not resolved. Germline values: CDR1 SGHVS, CDR2 FQNEAQ. The ends were cut back, 3 bases at V and 3 bases at J, with 10 bases in the middle. The CDR3 is 14 amino acids.

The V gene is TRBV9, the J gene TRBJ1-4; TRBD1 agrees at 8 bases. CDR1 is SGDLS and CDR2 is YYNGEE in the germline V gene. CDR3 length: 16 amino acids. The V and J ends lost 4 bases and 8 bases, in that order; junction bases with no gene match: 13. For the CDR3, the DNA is TGTGCCAGCAGCATTGGGACAGGTCTAAGGCGAGAAAAACTGTTTTTT. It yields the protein CASSIGTGLRREKLFF.

The CDR3 region has the DNA TGTGCCAGCAGCCCCAGGTCGGTTAGGGGCTACACCTTC. It codes for CASSPRSVRGYTF. The chain employs TRBV11-2 and TRBJ1-2; D is ambiguous. The V end lost 5 bases, the J end lost 8 bases, and 15 bases lay between the germline ends. The CDR3 length is 13 residues. Germline assignment: CDR1 SGHAT and CDR2 FQNNGV.

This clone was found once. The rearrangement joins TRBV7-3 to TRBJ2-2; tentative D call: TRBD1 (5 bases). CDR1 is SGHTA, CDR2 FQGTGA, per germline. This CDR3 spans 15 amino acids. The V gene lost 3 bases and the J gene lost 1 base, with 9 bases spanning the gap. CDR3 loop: CASSFDRRNTGELFF. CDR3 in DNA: TGTGCCAGCAGCTTCGACAGACGGAACACCGGGGAGCTGTTTTTT.

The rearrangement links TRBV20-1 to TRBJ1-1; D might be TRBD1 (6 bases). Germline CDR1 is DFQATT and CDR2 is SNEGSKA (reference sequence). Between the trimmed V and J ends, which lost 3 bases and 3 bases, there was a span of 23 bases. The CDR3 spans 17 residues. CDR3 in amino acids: CSASGNTGPGGDTEAFF. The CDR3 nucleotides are TGCAGTGCTAGTGGGAACACAGGGCCTGGCGGAGACACTGAAGCTTTCTTT.

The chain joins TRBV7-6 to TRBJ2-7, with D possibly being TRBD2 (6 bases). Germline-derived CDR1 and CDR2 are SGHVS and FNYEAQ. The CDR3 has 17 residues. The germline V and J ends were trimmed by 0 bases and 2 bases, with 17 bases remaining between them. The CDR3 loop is CASSLATVRGGAYEQYF. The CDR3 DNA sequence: TGTGCCAGCAGCTTAGCGACCGTTCGGGGCGGGGCCTACGAGCAGTACTTC. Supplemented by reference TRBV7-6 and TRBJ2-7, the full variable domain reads GAGVSQSPRYKVTKRGQDVALRCDPISGHVSLYWYRQALGQGPEFLTYFNYEAQQDKSGLPNDRFSAERPEGSISTLTIQRTEQRDSAMYRCASSLATVRGGAYEQYFGPGTRLTVT.

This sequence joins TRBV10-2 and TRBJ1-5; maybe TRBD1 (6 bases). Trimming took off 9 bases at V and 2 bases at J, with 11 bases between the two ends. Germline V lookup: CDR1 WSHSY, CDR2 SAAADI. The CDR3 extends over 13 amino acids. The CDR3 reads CASTGYGNQPQHF. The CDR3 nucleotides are TGCGCCAGTACAGGGTATGGCAATCAGCCCCAGCATTTT.

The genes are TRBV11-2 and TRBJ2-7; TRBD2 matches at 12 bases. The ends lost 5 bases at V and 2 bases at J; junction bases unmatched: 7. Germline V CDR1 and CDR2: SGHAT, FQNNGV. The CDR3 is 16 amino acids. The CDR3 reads CASSPRTSGATYEQYF. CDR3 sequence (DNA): TGTGCCAGCAGCCCCCGGACTAGCGGGGCAACCTACGAGCAGTACTTC.

DNA for the CDR3: TGTGCCAGCTCACTTGACAGGGGGCGAGAAGAGACCCAGTACTTC. Amino acids: CASSLDRGREETQYF. The rearrangement joins TRBV18 to TRBJ2-5; 10 bases match TRBD1. CDR1 and CDR2 (germline): KGHSH, LQKENI. Trimming removed 4 bases from V and 3 bases from J; junction bases left unmatched: 5. This CDR3 is built from 15 residues.

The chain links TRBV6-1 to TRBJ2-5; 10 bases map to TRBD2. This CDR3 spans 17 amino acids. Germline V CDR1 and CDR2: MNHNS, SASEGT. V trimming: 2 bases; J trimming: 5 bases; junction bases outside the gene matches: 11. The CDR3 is CASSELLAGSWGETQYF. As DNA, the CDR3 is TGTGCCAGCAGTGAATTACTAGCGGGGTCCTGGGGGGAGACCCAGTACTTC.

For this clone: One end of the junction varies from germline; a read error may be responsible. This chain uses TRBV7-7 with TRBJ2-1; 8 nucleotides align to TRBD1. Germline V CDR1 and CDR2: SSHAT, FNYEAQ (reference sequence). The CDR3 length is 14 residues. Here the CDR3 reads CASSQPGQGNEQFF. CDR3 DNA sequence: TGTGCTAGCAGTCAACCTGGACAGGGCAATGAGCAGTTCTTC.

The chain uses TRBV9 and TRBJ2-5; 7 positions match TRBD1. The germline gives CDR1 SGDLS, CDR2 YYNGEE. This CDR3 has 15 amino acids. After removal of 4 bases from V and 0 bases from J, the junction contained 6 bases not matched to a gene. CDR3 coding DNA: TGTGCCAGCAGCATACGACAGGGAGACCAAGAGACCCAGTACTTC. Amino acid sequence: CASSIRQGDQETQYF.

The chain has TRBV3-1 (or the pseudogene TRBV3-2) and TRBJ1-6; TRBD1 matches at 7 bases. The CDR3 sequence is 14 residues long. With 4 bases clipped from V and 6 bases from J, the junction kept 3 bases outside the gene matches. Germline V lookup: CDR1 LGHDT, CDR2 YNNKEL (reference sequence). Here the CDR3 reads CASSPRQGNSPLHF. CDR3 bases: TGTGCCAGCAGCCCTCGACAGGGTAATTCACCCCTCCACTTT.

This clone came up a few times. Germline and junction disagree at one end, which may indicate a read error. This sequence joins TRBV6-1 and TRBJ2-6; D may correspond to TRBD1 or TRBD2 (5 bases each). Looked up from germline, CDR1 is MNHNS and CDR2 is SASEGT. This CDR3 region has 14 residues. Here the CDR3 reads CASGEGSGSNVLTF. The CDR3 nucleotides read TGTGCCAGCGGTGAGGGGAGTGGATCCAACGTCCTGACTTTC.

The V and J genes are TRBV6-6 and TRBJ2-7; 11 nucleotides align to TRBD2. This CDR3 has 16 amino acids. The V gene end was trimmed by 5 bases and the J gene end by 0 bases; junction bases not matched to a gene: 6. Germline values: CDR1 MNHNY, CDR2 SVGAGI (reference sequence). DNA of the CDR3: TGTGCCAGCAGTAGAGAGGGACTAGCGGACTCCTACGAGCAGTACTTC. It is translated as CASSREGLADSYEQYF.

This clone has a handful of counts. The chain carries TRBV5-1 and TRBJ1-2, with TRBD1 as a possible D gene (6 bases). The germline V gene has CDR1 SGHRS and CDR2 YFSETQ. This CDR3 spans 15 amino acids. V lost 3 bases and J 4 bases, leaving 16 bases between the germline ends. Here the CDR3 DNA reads TGCGCCAGCAGCTGGGCGGACAGCCCAAGCTATGGCTACACCTTC. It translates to CASSWADSPSYGYTF. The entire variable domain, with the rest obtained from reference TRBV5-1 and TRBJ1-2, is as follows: KAGVTQTPRYLIKTRGQQVTLSCSPISGHRSVSWYQQTPGQGLQFLFEYFSETQRNKGNFPGRFSGRQFSNSRSEMNVSTLELGDSALYLCASSWADSPSYGYTFGSGTRLTVV.

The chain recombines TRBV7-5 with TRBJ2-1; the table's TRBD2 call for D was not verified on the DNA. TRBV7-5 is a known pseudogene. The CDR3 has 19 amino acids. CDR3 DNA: TGTGCCAGAAGCGTAGAGGGGGTGGGAGGGCCTAGCTCCTACAATGAGCAGTTCTTC. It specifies CARSVEGVGGPSSYNEQFF.

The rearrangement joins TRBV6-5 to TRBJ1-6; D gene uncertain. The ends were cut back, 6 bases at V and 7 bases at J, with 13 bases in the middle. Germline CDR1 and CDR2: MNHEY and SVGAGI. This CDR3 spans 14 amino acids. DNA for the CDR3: TGTGCCAGCAGGCCGGAGGTCCAAAATTCACCCCTCCACTTT. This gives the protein CASRPEVQNSPLHF.

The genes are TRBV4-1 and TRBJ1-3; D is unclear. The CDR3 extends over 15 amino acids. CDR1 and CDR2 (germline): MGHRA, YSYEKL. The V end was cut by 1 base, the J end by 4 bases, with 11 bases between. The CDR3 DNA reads TGCGCCAGCAGCCAAGTACGGAGCACAGGAAACACCATATATTTT. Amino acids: CASSQVRSTGNTIYF.

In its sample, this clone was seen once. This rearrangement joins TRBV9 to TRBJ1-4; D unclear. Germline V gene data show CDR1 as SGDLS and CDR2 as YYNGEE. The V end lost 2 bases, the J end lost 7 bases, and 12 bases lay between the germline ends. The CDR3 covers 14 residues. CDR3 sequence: CASSVGGDAEKLFF. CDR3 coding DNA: TGTGCCAGCAGCGTTGGCGGGGATGCTGAAAAACTGTTTTTT.

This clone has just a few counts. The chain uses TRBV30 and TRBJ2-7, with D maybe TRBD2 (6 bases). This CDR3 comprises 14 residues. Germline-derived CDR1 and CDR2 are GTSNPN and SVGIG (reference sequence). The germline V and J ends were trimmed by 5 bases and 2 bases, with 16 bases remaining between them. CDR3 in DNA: TGTGCCTGGGGGCCGGGACTCATCCCCTACGAGCAGTACTTC. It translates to CAWGPGLIPYEQYF.

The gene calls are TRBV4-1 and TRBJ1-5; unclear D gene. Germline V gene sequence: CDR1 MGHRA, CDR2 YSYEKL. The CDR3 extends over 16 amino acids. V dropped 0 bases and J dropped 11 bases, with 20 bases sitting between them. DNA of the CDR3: TGCGCCAGCAGCCAAGATCCGGGCGGGCTTGTTTCGTCCCAGCATTTT. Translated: CASSQDPGGLVSSQHF.

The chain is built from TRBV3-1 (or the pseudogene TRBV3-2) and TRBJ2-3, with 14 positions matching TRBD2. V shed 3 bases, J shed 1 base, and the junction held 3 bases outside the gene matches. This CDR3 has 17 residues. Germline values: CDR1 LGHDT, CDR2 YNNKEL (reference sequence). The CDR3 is CASSQTSGGAGTDTQYF. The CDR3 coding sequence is TGTGCCAGCAGCCAGACTAGCGGGGGGGCAGGCACAGATACGCAGTATTTT.

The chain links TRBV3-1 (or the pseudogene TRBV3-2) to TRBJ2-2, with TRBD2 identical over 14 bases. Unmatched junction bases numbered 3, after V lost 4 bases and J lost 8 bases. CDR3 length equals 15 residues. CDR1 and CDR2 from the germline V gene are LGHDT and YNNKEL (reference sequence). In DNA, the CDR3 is TGTGCCAGCAGCCCTGGGACTAGCGGGAGTGGGGAGCTGTTTTTT. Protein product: CASSPGTSGSGELFF.

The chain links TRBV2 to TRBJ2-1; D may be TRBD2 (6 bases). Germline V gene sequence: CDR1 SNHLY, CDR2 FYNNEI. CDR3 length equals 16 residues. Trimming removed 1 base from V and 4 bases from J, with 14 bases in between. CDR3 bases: TGTGCCAGCAGTGAAGATGGGCCAGGGACTTACAATGAGCAGTTCTTC. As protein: CASSEDGPGTYNEQFF.

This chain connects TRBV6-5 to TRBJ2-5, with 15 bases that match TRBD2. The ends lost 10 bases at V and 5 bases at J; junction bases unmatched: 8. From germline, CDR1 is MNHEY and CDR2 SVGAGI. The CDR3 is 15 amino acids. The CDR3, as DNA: TGTGCCACCGGACTAGCGGGGGGGCCTCGGGAGACCCAGTACTTC. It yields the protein CATGLAGGPRETQYF.

In nucleotides, the CDR3 is TGTGCCAGCAGTTACCCTTCCGGGAGGGCCGTATATACGCAGTATTTT. It is translated as CASSYPSGRAVYTQYF. This chain connects TRBV6-2 or TRBV6-3 to TRBJ2-3; 8 bases map to TRBD2. V was clipped by 2 bases and J by 7 bases; unmatched bases: 11. In germline, CDR1 is MNHEY, CDR2 SVGEGT. The CDR3 is made up of 16 amino acids.